Shown below are 23 T cell receptor beta chains from a single sample sequenced in a study of CD8 T cells in Susac syndrome. Reverse transcription of about 0.45 to 1 ug RNA was performed with random hexamers. A single record per CDR3 protein comes from TCRdb applying MiXCR to the immunoSEQ multiplex PCR reads. The sample holds a few hundred thousand distinct CDR3 sequences, roughly 85% seen once. Specimen: CD8+ T cells from PBMCs. The source of these receptors is a human donor with multiple sclerosis.

This chain joins TRBV5-6 and TRBJ2-4, with D possibly TRBD2 on 5 matching bases. Germline V gene data show CDR1 as SGHDT and CDR2 as YYEEEE. The V and J ends lost 1 base and 0 bases respectively, with 14 bases between them. The CDR3 loop spans 17 amino acids. The CDR3 nucleotides read TGTGCCAGCAGCTTGTTATTTCGGGAACTAGCCAAAAACATTCAGTACTTC. Translating gives CASSLLFRELAKNIQYF.

The chain is built from TRBV3-1 and TRBJ1-2; 10 bases are shared with TRBD1. With 2 bases clipped from V and 2 bases from J, the junction kept 11 bases outside the gene matches. This CDR3 comprises 18 residues. Germline V gene sequence: CDR1 LGHDT, CDR2 YNNKEL (reference sequence). The DNA of the CDR3 is TGTGCCAGCAGCCAACTGTTGGGGACAGGGGAATCCAACTATGGCTACACCTTC. Amino acids: CASSQLLGTGESNYGYTF.

The rearrangement joins TRBV10-2 to TRBJ2-3; a possible D gene is TRBD2 (5 bases). CDR1 WSHSY and CDR2 SAAADI come from the germline V gene. With 0 bases removed from V and 6 bases from J, the gap between germline ends came to 22 bases. This CDR3 spans 18 amino acids. DNA for the CDR3: TGCGCCAGCAGTGAGTCGAGAGGGCAGGCTTGGGGAGCGGATACGCAGTATTTT. Its translation is CASSESRGQAWGADTQYF.

In its sample, this clonotype was seen once. This chain links TRBV10-2 with TRBJ2-5; weak D call: TRBD1 (6 bases). There are 14 residues in the CDR3. Trimming removed 7 bases from V and 4 bases from J, with 16 bases in between. Germline CDR1 reads WSHSY; CDR2 reads SAAADI. The CDR3 sequence: CASTEEVGGETQYF. In DNA, the CDR3 is TGCGCCAGCACGGAGGAGGTAGGGGGAGAGACCCAGTACTTC.

The rearrangement joins TRBV20-1 to TRBJ1-1; unclear D gene. The germline CDR1 and CDR2 sequences are DFQATT and SNEGSKA (reference sequence). V lost 2 bases and J lost 7, with 8 bases in between. The CDR3 has 11 amino acids. Here the CDR3 reads CSARPDGEAFF. Here the CDR3 DNA reads TGCAGTGCTAGACCGGACGGTGAAGCTTTCTTT.

V is TRBV5-1 and J is TRBJ1-6, with D unclear. Trimming took 5 bases from V and 7 from J, leaving 10 bases between them. CDR3 length: 13 residues. Looked up from germline, CDR1 is SGHRS and CDR2 is YFSETQ. DNA for the CDR3: TGCGCCAGCAGGGGATTGGAGAATTCACCCCTCCACTTT. Residues: CASRGLENSPLHF.

This clonotype was counted only a few times. The gene calls are TRBV19 and TRBJ2-7; the D is unclear. V lost 1 base and J lost 3, with 7 bases in between. From germline, CDR1 is LNHDA and CDR2 SQIVND (reference sequence). The CDR3 extends over 13 amino acids. The chain's CDR3 is CASSIAQNYEQYF. Here the CDR3 DNA reads TGTGCCAGTAGTATAGCCCAAAACTACGAGCAGTACTTC.

CDR3 region: CATSLGTEGRDYGKLFF. CDR3 sequence (DNA): TGTGCCACCAGTCTTGGGACAGAGGGACGAGATTACGGAAAACTGTTTTTT. J is TRBJ1-4 and V is TRBV15, with 7 bases identical to TRBD1. The CDR3 is made up of 17 amino acids. The J segment lost 10 bases and the V segment lost 6 bases, leaving 20 bases of the junction unmatched. Germline assignment: CDR1 LNHNV and CDR2 YYDKDF (reference sequence).

V is TRBV27 and J is TRBJ2-3; tentative D call: TRBD1 (7 bases). Germline loops: CDR1 MNHEY, CDR2 SMNVEV (reference sequence). The CDR3 has 15 residues. Trimming stripped 2 bases from V and 5 bases from J, with 14 bases between. The CDR3, as DNA: TGTGCCAGCAGTTTAACCAGGGGGGCGGGAGATACGCAGTATTTT. Protein sequence: CASSLTRGAGDTQYF.

The chain is built from TRBV5-1 and TRBJ2-7; 8 bases fit TRBD1. This CDR3 has 14 amino acids. Germline values: CDR1 SGHRS, CDR2 YFSETQ. The ends lost 3 bases at V and 7 bases at J; junction bases unmatched: 9. The CDR3 is CASSSAFGQGEQYF. Written as DNA, the CDR3 is TGCGCCAGCAGCTCGGCATTCGGACAGGGTGAGCAGTACTTC.

The V gene is TRBV6-5, the J gene TRBJ2-1; tentatively, D is TRBD2 (5 bases). Trimming cost V 0 bases and J 4 bases, with 13 bases left between them. This CDR3 is built from 16 residues. Germline lookup yields CDR1 MNHEY and CDR2 SVGAGI. The CDR3 coding sequence is TGTGCCAGCAGTTACTCGGGAGCAACTCATTACAATGAGCAGTTCTTC. It codes for CASSYSGATHYNEQFF.

The chain carries TRBV14 and TRBJ2-5, with D possibly matching TRBD1 (5 bases). The CDR3 has 16 residues. Germline V gene sequence: CDR1 SGHDN, CDR2 FVKESK. V lost 1 base and J 5 bases, leaving 17 bases between the germline ends. DNA for the CDR3: TGTGCCAGCAGCCAAGTTCAGGGTGCCCTTGTGGAGACCCAGTACTTC. Its translation is CASSQVQGALVETQYF.

The chain uses TRBV20-1 and TRBJ2-3; 10 bases are shared with TRBD2. The V segment lost 3 bases and the J segment 1 base; nucleotides outside the gene matches: 4. The CDR3 is 15 amino acids. Germline lookup yields CDR1 DFQATT and CDR2 SNEGSKA (reference sequence). The CDR3 here is CSARIAGGCTDTQYF. The DNA for the CDR3 is TGCAGTGCTAGGATAGCGGGGGGTTGCACAGATACGCAGTATTTT.

DNA for the CDR3: TGTGCCAGCACGGACCCGGGAGAATCCTACGAGCAGTACTTC. Translating it yields CASTDPGESYEQYF. This sequence joins TRBV28 and TRBJ2-7; D may be TRBD2 (6 bases). CDR1 and CDR2 (germline): MDHEN, SYDVKM. V was trimmed by 7 bases and J by 1 base, leaving 14 bases between them. The CDR3 covers 14 residues.

The chain recombines TRBV5-6 with TRBJ2-7; 16 bases line up with TRBD2. This CDR3 is 14 amino acids long. V was pared by 4 bases and J by 12 bases, with 7 bases of the junction left unmatched. Germline values: CDR1 SGHDT, CDR2 YYEEEE. The CDR3 DNA is TGTGCCAGCAGCCCCGGGACTAGCGGGGGGGAAGTGTACTTC. It specifies CASSPGTSGGEVYF.

This clonotype appeared a single time. The rearrangement joins TRBV6-1 to TRBJ2-7; tentatively, D is TRBD1 or TRBD2 (5 bases each). Germline CDR1 MNHNS, CDR2 SASEGT. The V and J ends lost 2 bases and 5 bases respectively, with 19 bases between them. The CDR3 sequence is 16 residues long. DNA for the CDR3: TGTGCCAGCAGTGAATGGGACGGAGACAGACGCCACGAGCAGTACTTC. Protein sequence: CASSEWDGDRRHEQYF.

This clonotype was picked up a small number of times. This chain joins TRBV7-9 and TRBJ2-3; the D is unclear. V lost 5 bases and J lost 15, with 27 bases in between. The CDR3 sequence is 15 residues long. The germline V gene has CDR1 SEHNR and CDR2 FQNEAQ (reference sequence). The CDR3 spells CASSPRNVPSGVFYF. CDR3 sequence (DNA): TGTGCCAGCAGCCCGAGGAACGTTCCCTCTGGAGTTTTCTATTTT.

The chain couples TRBV6-1 to TRBJ2-1; 7 positions agree with TRBD1. This CDR3 comprises 14 residues. The trim removed 3 bases at V and 6 bases at J, leaving 5 bases unmatched. Per the germline V gene, CDR1 is MNHNS and CDR2 is SASEGT. CDR3 DNA: TGTGCCAGCAGTGATGAGGGACAGCCCAATGAGCAGTTCTTC. Its translation: CASSDEGQPNEQFF.

The chain has TRBV6-5 and TRBJ2-1, with TRBD2 matching 8 bases. Germline V lookup: CDR1 MNHEY, CDR2 SVGAGI. With V trimmed by 2 bases and J by 7 bases, 10 bases remained unmatched. This CDR3 has 16 amino acids. In DNA form, the CDR3 reads TGTGCCAGCAGTTACCTTCTGGCGGGGGGCCAAAATGAGCAGTTCTTC. This sequence encodes CASSYLLAGGQNEQFF.

The CDR3, as DNA: TGTGCCAGCAGTCCCCCGGGACTAGCGGGAGGAGGAGGTGAGCAGTTCTTC. It codes for CASSPPGLAGGGGEQFF. The rearrangement links TRBV27 to TRBJ2-1; 15 bases are a match to TRBD2. This CDR3 is built from 17 residues. The junction had 11 bases not matched to a gene; V was cut back by 5 bases and J by 9 bases. Germline V gives CDR1 MNHEY, CDR2 SMNVEV (reference sequence).

V usage is TRBV6-1 and J usage is TRBJ2-7; possibly TRBD1 for D (6 bases). Germline CDR1 and CDR2: MNHNS and SASEGT. Trimming stripped 3 bases from V and 3 bases from J, with 12 bases between. The CDR3 is 14 residues long. CDR3 sequence reads: CASSDHRVDYEQYF. Written as DNA, the CDR3 is TGTGCCAGCAGTGACCACAGGGTCGACTACGAGCAGTACTTC.

This clonotype was counted only a few times. The V call is TRBV6-1, the J call TRBJ2-2; TRBD1 matches 8 bases. After removal of 0 bases from V and 7 bases from J, the junction contained 4 bases not matched to a gene. The CDR3 runs 15 residues. The V gene's germline CDR1 is MNHNS and CDR2 SASEGT. This CDR3 is CASSEATGASGELFF. The CDR3 region has the DNA TGTGCCAGCAGTGAAGCGACAGGGGCAAGCGGGGAGCTGTTTTTT.

The V and J genes are TRBV13 and TRBJ2-5; D is perhaps TRBD1 or TRBD2 (6 bases each). CDR3 length: 15 residues. The V gene lost 4 bases and the J gene lost 2 bases, with 14 bases spanning the gap. Per germline, CDR1 PRHDT and CDR2 FYEKMQ (reference sequence). CDR3 nucleotides: TGTGCCAGCAGCTCAGGGGTAGCGGATCAAGAGACCCAGTACTTC. Translation: CASSSGVADQETQYF.